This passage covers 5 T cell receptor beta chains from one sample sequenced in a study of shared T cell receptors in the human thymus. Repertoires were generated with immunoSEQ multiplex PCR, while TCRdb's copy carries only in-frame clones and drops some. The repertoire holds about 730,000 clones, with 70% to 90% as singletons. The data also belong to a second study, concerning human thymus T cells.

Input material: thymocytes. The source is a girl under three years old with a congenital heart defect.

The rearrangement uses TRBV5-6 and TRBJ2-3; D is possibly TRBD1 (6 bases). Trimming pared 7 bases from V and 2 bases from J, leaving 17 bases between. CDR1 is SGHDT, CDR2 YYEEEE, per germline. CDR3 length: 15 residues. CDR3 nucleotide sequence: TGTGCCAGCCTGGGGAACCCAGGGGACACAGATACGCAGTATTTT. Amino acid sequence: CASLGNPGDTDTQYF.

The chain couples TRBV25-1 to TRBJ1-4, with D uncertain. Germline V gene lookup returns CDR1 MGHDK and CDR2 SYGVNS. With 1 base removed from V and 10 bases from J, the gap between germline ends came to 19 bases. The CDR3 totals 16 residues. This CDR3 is CASSESLAWRAPKLFF. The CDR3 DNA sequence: TGTGCCAGCAGTGAATCTTTGGCCTGGCGGGCTCCAAAACTGTTTTTT.

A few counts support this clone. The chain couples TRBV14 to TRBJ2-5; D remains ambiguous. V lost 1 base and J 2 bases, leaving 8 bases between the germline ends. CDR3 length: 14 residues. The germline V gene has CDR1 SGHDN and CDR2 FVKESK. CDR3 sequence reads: CASSQGAGQETQYF. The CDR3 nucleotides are TGTGCCAGCAGCCAAGGGGCAGGTCAAGAGACCCAGTACTTC.

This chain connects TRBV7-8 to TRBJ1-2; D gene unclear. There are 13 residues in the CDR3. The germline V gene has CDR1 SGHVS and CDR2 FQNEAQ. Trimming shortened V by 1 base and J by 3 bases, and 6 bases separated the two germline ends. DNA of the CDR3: TGTGCCAGCAGCTTAGGGACTTACTATGGCTACACCTTC. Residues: CASSLGTYYGYTF. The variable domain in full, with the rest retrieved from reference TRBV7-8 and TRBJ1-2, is GAGVSQSPRYKVAKRGQDVALRCDPISGHVSLFWYQQALGQGPEFLTYFQNEAQLDKSGLPSDRFFAERPEGSVSTLKIQRTQQEDSAVYLCASSLGTYYGYTFGSGTRLTVV.

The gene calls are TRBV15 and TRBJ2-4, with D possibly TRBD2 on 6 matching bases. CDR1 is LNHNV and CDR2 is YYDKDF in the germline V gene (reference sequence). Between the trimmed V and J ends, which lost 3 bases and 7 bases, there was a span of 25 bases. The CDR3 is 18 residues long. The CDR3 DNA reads TGTGCCACCAGCAGGCAGCCGGGACGGGGAATTCTAGCGAACATTCAGTACTTC. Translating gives CATSRQPGRGILANIQYF.